This is a list of T cell receptor beta chains from one sample in a study of neurological immune-mediated disorders. MiXCR, applied by TCRdb to the 5' RACE reads, yields one record per CDR3 protein. The top ten clones hold less than 3% of a sample with approximately 100,000 distinct CDR3 sequences, under 4.5% of them seen once. The sample taken for sequencing was PBMCs. The source is a woman aged 45-60 years with multiple sclerosis. Each CDR3 is given with its conserved first and last residue. Fields, in order: D gene, V gene, J gene, CDR3 protein. D genes are given only for firm matches.

>NA|TRBV6-6|TRBJ1-6
CASSPQGNNSPLHF
>NA|TRBV12-3/TRBV12-4|TRBJ2-1
CASSLGPINEQFF
>NA|TRBV7-9|TRBJ1-2
CASSPRDGDGGYTF
>NA|TRBV7-2|TRBJ1-2
CASSLTYDYGYTF
>TRBD1|TRBV12-3/TRBV12-4|TRBJ2-1
CATGQGYNEQFF
>TRBD1|TRBV9|TRBJ2-5
CASSVGQGVRETQYF
>TRBD1|TRBV6-5|TRBJ2-7
CASSSTLGQGLREQYF
>NA|TRBV5-1|TRBJ2-6
CASSLVPWQALANVLTF
>TRBD1|TRBV29-1|TRBJ1-2
CSAGTGGGSYGYTF
>NA|TRBV5-1|TRBJ2-1
CASSLVLLSSYNEQFF
>NA|TRBV29-1|TRBJ2-7
CSVNTDAYEQYF
>NA|TRBV20-1|TRBJ2-3
CSARSTDTQYF
>NA|TRBV25-1|TRBJ1-2
CASSLSGAVGIYGYTF
>NA|TRBV5-1|TRBJ1-1
CASSSRTDNTEAFF
>NA|TRBV7-9|TRBJ2-5
CASSPWEIQYF
>NA|TRBV29-1|TRBJ1-1
CSSHRAGRATEAFF
>NA|TRBV6-6|TRBJ1-1
CASSTARHTEAFF
>NA|TRBV7-9|TRBJ2-3
CASSHVSGDTQYF
>TRBD2|TRBV20-1|TRBJ2-7
CSARKFSGTTYEQYF
>NA|TRBV24-1|TRBJ2-2
CATSDPGRTGELFF
>TRBD2|TRBV7-2|TRBJ2-1
CASSHTSGYNEQFF
>TRBD2|TRBV19|TRBJ2-2
CASTHRTSGGLGELFF
>NA|TRBV24-1|TRBJ2-1
CATSDFTHSHEQFF
>NA|TRBV20-1|TRBJ2-6
CSATQSSGANVLTF
>NA|TRBV7-6|TRBJ2-7
CASSSPSGNGVEQYF
>NA|TRBV5-1|TRBJ2-7
CASSWDTITYEQYF
>NA|TRBV6-5|TRBJ1-6
CASTPTGLNNSTLNF
>NA|TRBV12-3/TRBV12-4|TRBJ1-2
CAIAGTDYGYTF
>NA|TRBV7-3|TRBJ1-6
CASSLVPALNSPLHF
>TRBD1|TRBV12-3/TRBV12-4|TRBJ1-2
CDSSTQGDGYTF
>TRBD1|TRBV7-2|TRBJ2-1
CASSLAGGNNEQFF
>NA|TRBV7-9|TRBJ2-3
CASSDVSTDTQYF
>TRBD1|TRBV5-1|TRBJ1-1
CASSPKGQGGSEAFF
>TRBD1|TRBV9|TRBJ1-5
CASSVGSRQGSNQPQHF
>TRBD2|TRBV20-1|TRBJ2-3
CSAAPFLAGENTDTQYF
>NA|TRBV6-4|TRBJ2-5
CASSGGKETQYF
>NA|TRBV28|TRBJ2-7
CASSGPGRTAKEQYF
>NA|TRBV27|TRBJ1-5
CASRQGIHSNQPQHF
>NA|TRBV5-1|TRBJ1-1
CASSLVSGETEAFF
>NA|TRBV12-3/TRBV12-4|TRBJ1-1
CASSLNPVTEAFF
>TRBD2|TRBV27|TRBJ2-7
CASSPHSGAVLGEQYF
>TRBD1|TRBV12-3/TRBV12-4|TRBJ1-2
CASRANRGSVYGYTF
>NA|TRBV20-1|TRBJ1-6
CSARRGTEDPTLNF
>NA|TRBV4-1|TRBJ2-7
CASSQVGFVGEQYF
>NA|TRBV20-1|TRBJ2-3
CSASLAGRTDTQYF
>NA|TRBV12-3/TRBV12-4|TRBJ1-2
CASSSGGAPFYGYTF
>TRBD2|TRBV5-1|TRBJ2-3
CASSLAEGLVGDTQYF
>NA|TRBV7-2|TRBJ2-3
CASSWGPGSGTAAYF
>NA|TRBV9|TRBJ2-1
CASSVEAGPFYNEQFF
>NA|TRBV7-2|TRBJ1-3
CASSPTGISRNTIYF
>NA|TRBV4-3|TRBJ1-5
CASSQSQSSNQPQHF
>TRBD2|TRBV20-1|TRBJ2-1
CSAPTSGGSYNEQFF